One and the same sample provided the 5 T cell receptor beta chains below, sequenced in a study of shared clonotypes between healthy human individuals. Clones were read by immunoSEQ multiplex PCR, and TCRdb kept only the in-frame ones, dropping some. Here the sample spans 450,000 to 500,000 clones, roughly 80% being singletons. The specimen sequenced was PBMCs. These receptors all stem from a woman aged 35 to 49 in good health. Some clones in this sample may be carry-over from other donors' samples.

In its sample, this clone was seen once. This chain joins TRBV28 and TRBJ2-3, with D maybe TRBD2 (6 bases). Germline CDR1 and CDR2: MDHEN and SYDVKM. CDR3 size: 14 residues. Between the trimmed V and J ends, which lost 11 bases and 2 bases, there was a span of 17 bases. The CDR3 nucleotides read TGTGCCGTCCGCGAGGAGGGTCCCACAGATACGCAGTATTTT. Protein sequence: CAVREEGPTDTQYF.

At least ten counts were recorded for this clone. The same CDR3 also results from other DNA sequences found in this sample. The genes are TRBV6-4 and TRBJ2-3, with TRBD2 matching 8 bases. Germline CDR1 reads MRHNA; CDR2 reads SNTAGT. The CDR3 consists of 15 residues. Trimming removed 0 bases from V and 2 bases from J; junction bases left unmatched: 1. The chain's CDR3 is CASSDSGRATDTQYF. CDR3 DNA sequence: TGTGCCAGCAGTGACTCCGGGAGGGCCACAGATACGCAGTATTTT.

This chain joins TRBV10-3 and TRBJ1-2, with unresolved D. The CDR3 is made up of 15 amino acids. V lost 0 bases and J lost 0, with 8 bases in between. CDR1 is ENHRY, CDR2 SYGVKD, per germline. In DNA, the CDR3 is TGTGCCATCAGTGAGTCGGGAACCCCTAACTATGGCTACACCTTC. This sequence encodes CAISESGTPNYGYTF.

A word on this clone: This likely came from a read error, as a far larger clone is one base away. The J gene is TRBJ2-4, the V gene TRBV9; TRBD2 agrees at 8 bases. CDR1 and CDR2 (germline): SGDLS, YYNGEE. This CDR3 comprises 15 residues. For the CDR3, the DNA is TGTGCCGGCAGTAGCGGGAAGGTAGCCAAAAACATTCAGTACTTC. Its protein product is CAGSSGKVAKNIQYF.

J is TRBJ2-1 and V is TRBV7-6; 13 bases map to TRBD2. V dropped 6 bases and J dropped 9; count of bases not matched to a gene: 8. Per germline, CDR1 SGHVS and CDR2 FNYEAQ. The CDR3 spans 15 residues. The CDR3 coding sequence is TGTGCCAGCAGTTGGACTAGCGGGAGATTCGGTGAGCAGTTCTTC. This codes for CASSWTSGRFGEQFF. The variable domain in full, completed from reference TRBV7-6 and TRBJ2-1, reads GAGVSQSPRYKVTKRGQDVALRCDPISGHVSLYWYRQALGQGPEFLTYFNYEAQQDKSGLPNDRFSAERPEGSISTLTIQRTEQRDSAMYRCASSWTSGRFGEQFFGPGTRLTVL.